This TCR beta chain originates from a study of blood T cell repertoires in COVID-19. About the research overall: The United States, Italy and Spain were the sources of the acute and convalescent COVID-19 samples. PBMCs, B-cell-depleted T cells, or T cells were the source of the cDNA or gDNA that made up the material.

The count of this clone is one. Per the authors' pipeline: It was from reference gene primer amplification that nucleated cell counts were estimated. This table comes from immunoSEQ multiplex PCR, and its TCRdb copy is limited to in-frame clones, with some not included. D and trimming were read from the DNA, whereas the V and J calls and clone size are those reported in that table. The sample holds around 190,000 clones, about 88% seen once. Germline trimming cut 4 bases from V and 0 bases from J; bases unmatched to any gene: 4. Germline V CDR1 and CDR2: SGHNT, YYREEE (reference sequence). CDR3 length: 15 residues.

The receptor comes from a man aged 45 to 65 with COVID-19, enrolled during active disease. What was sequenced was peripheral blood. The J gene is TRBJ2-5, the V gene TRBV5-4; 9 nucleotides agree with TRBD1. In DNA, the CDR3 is TGTGCCAGCAGCAAAGGGACAGGGTACCAAGAGACCCAGTACTTC. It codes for CASSKGTGYQETQYF.